This TCR beta chain was recovered during a study of blood T cells in healthy people across ages (dated by TCRdb to between 2014 and 2017). For the wider study: In model experiments, roughly one uniquely barcoded TCR beta cDNA molecule per two T cells was captured by template switching. The study analyzed two additional independent replicas of 1 million unique cDNA reads from the same blood draw for two donors, one aged 18 to 30 and one aged 80 or older. To avoid experimental bias, donors of different ages were distributed randomly across sequencing lanes. Age-related changes in TCR beta repertoire diversity were measured in the study by deep sequencing normalized with unique cDNA molecular identifiers. Four age groups were formed from the donors: young (average roughly 15 years), middle-aged (approximately 42), aged (62) and long-lived (less than 85). What the authors observed across the whole study: The percentage of naive T cells measured by flow cytometry correlated strongly with observed TCR beta diversity. As age increased, observed TCR beta diversity per million T cells dropped in a roughly linear way, and a significant reduction was already evident by age about 40. Bulk unsorted PBMC profiling prevented conclusive comparison of naive and antigen-experienced compartments. Estimates of total diversity based on one million sequenced T cells were regarded as lower bounds and as underestimates. Compared with the aged group, more naive CD4+ T cells, fewer expanded clones and increased TCR diversity were shown by the long-lived group, suggesting age selection. Donor CMV infection status was unknown, potentially confounding age-related changes in expanded clonotypes.

The donors were 40 or so Caucasian individuals from Russia, aged about 6 to 100 years, who were systemically healthy. Each donor gave 9 to 10 milliliters of peripheral blood, collected into EDTA-treated Vacutainer tubes. Ficoll-Paque density-gradient centrifugation was used to isolate PBMCs, with at least 7 million per sample. Total RNA, at least 5 micrograms per sample, was extracted from PBMCs with Trizol reagent. For every donor, flow cytometry on a PBMC aliquot measured the percentage of naive CD45RAhigh/CD27high T cells. This clonotype has only a few counts. Its cognate antigen has yet to be identified. No base quality information exists; no much larger clone differs at one position. Libraries were prepared through 5' RACE. Sequencing instrument: Illumina HiSeq 2500. A second PCR of 7 to 11 cycles was run with a J-beta primer mix and a sample-barcoded 5' primer. A template-switch 5' adaptor carrying 12 random nucleotides introduced a unique molecular identifier onto each TCR beta cDNA molecule. At least 2.5 million CDR3-containing paired-end reads were obtained from each sample. First-strand cDNA synthesis was performed from all RNA using the Mint cDNA synthesis kit, with priming by a TRBC-specific oligonucleotide. Following uracil-DNA glycosylase treatment, a first 18-cycle PCR with universal primers M1SS and BC2_uni_R was performed on all cDNA. The study's own analysis went as follows. For normalization, 1 million high-quality reads were randomly selected from each sample, with every read carrying a distinct molecular identifier. Reads with shared molecular identifiers were discarded instead of being binned into consensus sequences. CDR3 identification, clonotype clustering and error correction used MiTCR with a Q25 quality threshold and the strictest error-elimination algorithm. A nonparametric unseen species model using Euler transformation provided a lower-bound estimate of total TCR beta diversity. TCRdb itself trimmed the public reads at Q25 with fastp, ran MiXCR and retained productive beta chains. Rows matching on CDR3 protein sequence are summarized as one entry with the most common DNA and genes. What appears here as the V and J calls and clone size reflects TCRdb's work, not the paper's. The sample includes about 800,000 distinct CDR3 sequences, with less than 60% observed a single time. 15% to 20% of the sample is in the top ten clones.

CDR1 and CDR2 (SGDLS, YYNGEE) derive from the germline V gene. Relative to germline, V is missing 3 bases and J is missing 2 bases, with 10 bases of the junction outside any gene match. Inclusive of the bounding cysteine and phenylalanine, the CDR3 is 17 residues long. The entry retains the CDR3 DNA only, 51 bases that are in frame from base 1. The sequence is built from TRBV9 and TRBJ2-2, and 7 bases in between align with TRBD2. The sequenced material came from blood. The sequence was collected from a man older than 75 in good health. This receptor has the CDR3 CASSGPVGRENTGELFF. The nucleotide sequence is given as TGTGCCAGCAGCGGACCTGTTGGGAGGGAAAACACCGGGGAGCTGTTTTTT.